Each of the 30 T cell receptor beta chains below was sequenced from the same sample in a study of T cells in Graves' hyperthyroidism and ophthalmopathy. Using RNA transcripts as the source, TCR beta CDR3 regions were amplified. HTBI primers were the set used in a first-round RT-PCR of the TCR CDR3. TCRdb used MiXCR to reprocess the multiplex PCR reads, holding one entry per CDR3 protein. The table lists 40,000 to 60,000 distinct CDR3 sequences, roughly half of them singletons. The sample consisted of blood. All receptors come from a woman between 45 and 65 years old with Graves' ophthalmopathy.

This clonotype was seen at least ten times. The rearrangement links TRBV7-2 to TRBJ2-4; no clear D. The CDR3 consists of 16 residues. CDR1 is SGHTA and CDR2 is FQGNSA in the germline V gene. V lost 3 bases and J 3 bases, leaving 15 bases between the germline ends. The CDR3 coding sequence is TGTGCCAGCAGCTTCTGGCGTGGGATGGACAAAAACATTCAGTACTTC. Protein product: CASSFWRGMDKNIQYF.

This clonotype was counted only a few times. DNA of the CDR3: TGTGCCAGCTCACCGCCGAGCACAGATACGCAGTATTTT. It is translated as CASSPPSTDTQYF. The rearrangement joins TRBV18 to TRBJ2-3, with no clear D. From germline, CDR1 is KGHSH and CDR2 LQKENI. The germline V and J ends were trimmed by 3 bases and 0 bases, with 4 bases remaining between them. This CDR3 spans 13 amino acids. Using reference TRBV18 and TRBJ2-3 for the parts outside the CDR3, the full variable domain is NAGVMQNPRHLVRRRGQEARLRCSPMKGHSHVYWYRQLPEEGLKFMVYLQKENIIDESGMPKERFSAEFPKEGPSILRIQQVVRGDSAAYFCASSPPSTDTQYFGPGTRLTVL.

This clonotype was observed many times. The chain recombines TRBV28 with TRBJ2-7; a weak D match, TRBD1 (5 bases). Trimming removed 2 bases at V and 2 bases at J, with 10 bases between. CDR3 length: 14 amino acids. The germline CDR1 and CDR2 sequences are MDHEN and SYDVKM. In DNA form, the CDR3 reads TGTGCCAGCAGTTTAGTTGGACAAGCCTACGAGCAGTACTTC. Translated: CASSLVGQAYEQYF.

The V gene is TRBV20-1, the J gene TRBJ1-1, with no clear D. Trimming took off 3 bases at V and 7 bases at J, with 12 bases between the two ends. Germline CDR1 and CDR2: DFQATT and SNEGSKA (reference sequence). The CDR3 totals 12 residues. This CDR3 is CSASSSRFEAFF. The CDR3 DNA is TGCAGTGCTAGTAGTAGCCGATTTGAAGCTTTCTTT.

In this sample, this clonotype turned up many times. This chain joins TRBV20-1 and TRBJ2-5; possibly TRBD2 for D (6 bases). Germline CDR1 is DFQATT and CDR2 is SNEGSKA (reference sequence). V shed 3 bases and J shed 5 bases, with 13 bases lying between them. The CDR3 loop spans 13 amino acids. CDR3 sequence: CSARGTGIETQYF. For the CDR3, the DNA is TGCAGTGCTAGGGGGACTGGAATCGAGACCCAGTACTTC.

At least ten counts were recorded for this clonotype. A much larger clone sits a single nucleotide away, making a read error possible. CDR3 in amino acids: CATSDNAGQEAHTGELFF. The CDR3 DNA is TGTGCCACCAGTGATAACGCGGGACAGGAAGCGCACACCGGGGAGCTGTTTTTT. The chain uses TRBV24-1 and TRBJ2-2, with 8 bases fitting TRBD1. V gave up 3 bases and J gave up 3 bases; unmatched junction bases: 11. CDR1 is KGHDR, CDR2 SFDVKD, per germline. This CDR3 has 18 amino acids.

As for this clonotype: One junction end does not reproduce the germline sequence, and a read error may be involved. The chain carries TRBV7-9 and TRBJ2-2, with D possibly TRBD2 on 6 matching bases. This CDR3 comprises 15 residues. Germline V gene sequence: CDR1 SEHNR, CDR2 FQNEAQ (reference sequence). The CDR3 DNA is TGCGCCAGCAGCTTAGCGGCAGTGAACACCGGGGAGCTGCTTTTT. It yields the protein CASSLAAVNTGELLF.

The genes are TRBV6-4 and TRBJ2-1; tentatively, D is TRBD2 (5 bases). CDR3 length: 15 residues. V dropped 4 bases and J dropped 1 base, with 11 bases sitting between them. Germline CDR1 and CDR2: MRHNA and SNTAGT. CDR3 nucleotides: TGTGCCAGCAGTGCTGGCGGGCATTCCTACAATGAGCAGTTCTTC. The encoded protein is CASSAGGHSYNEQFF.

The chain couples TRBV7-2 to TRBJ2-5, with 7 positions matching TRBD1. CDR3 length: 14 residues. Germline values: CDR1 SGHTA, CDR2 FQGNSA. J lost 4 bases, V lost 5 bases, and 7 bases had no gene match. For the CDR3, the DNA is TGTGCCAGCAGCGCCGGGACAGTAGGAGAGACCCAGTACTTC. This sequence encodes CASSAGTVGETQYF.

This clonotype was seen repeatedly, ten times or more. A much larger clone is a single base away; this may be a read error. The chain combines TRBV20-1 with TRBJ2-7; perhaps TRBD1 as D (8 bases). Germline CDR1 reads DFQATT; CDR2 reads SNEGSKA (reference sequence). The CDR3 covers 16 residues. The germline V and J ends were trimmed by 0 bases and 3 bases, with 18 bases remaining between them. CDR3 DNA: TGCAGTGCTAGAGACCCCCAAACAGGGGGGGGCTACGAGCAGTACTTC. It specifies CSARDPQTGGGYEQYF.

This clonotype was counted at least ten times. The rearrangement joins TRBV19 to TRBJ1-5; D ambiguous. CDR3 size: 15 residues. Trimming stripped 9 bases from V and 0 bases from J, with 15 bases between. CDR1 is LNHDA and CDR2 is SQIVND in the germline V gene (reference sequence). CDR3 region: CASQDGPYSNQPQHF. Written as DNA, the CDR3 is TGTGCCAGCCAGGACGGCCCATATAGCAATCAGCCCCAGCATTTT.

This clonotype was detected many times. J is TRBJ2-5 and V is TRBV6-2 or TRBV6-3; the match to TRBD2 covers 9 bases. The CDR3 has 14 amino acids. Germline values: CDR1 MNHEY, CDR2 SVGEGT. The V gene end was trimmed by 6 bases and the J gene end by 4 bases; junction bases not matched to a gene: 6. The CDR3 DNA sequence: TGTGCCAGCAGGGCGCGGGAGGGCCGAGAGACCCAGTACTTC. This codes for CASRAREGRETQYF.

V usage is TRBV7-7 and J usage is TRBJ2-1, with TRBD2 matching 13 bases. CDR3 length: 14 residues. Germline CDR1 and CDR2: SSHAT and FNYEAQ (reference sequence). DNA of the CDR3: TGTGCTAGACCGACGGGACTAGCGGGAAGTGAGCAGTTCTTC. It is translated as CARPTGLAGSEQFF.

This clonotype occurred many times. The V and J genes are TRBV20-1 and TRBJ2-3; 8 bases are shared with TRBD2. CDR1 DFQATT and CDR2 SNEGSKA come from the germline V gene (reference sequence). The CDR3 runs to 14 residues. The junction had 8 bases not matched to a gene; V was cut back by 6 bases and J by 3 bases. The CDR3 sequence: CSAVTGGRTDTQYF. The CDR3 DNA is TGCAGTGCCGTCACGGGAGGGAGAACAGATACGCAGTATTTT.

V gene TRBV14 combines with J gene TRBJ1-2, with D perhaps TRBD1 (5 bases). This CDR3 comprises 13 residues. Germline loops: CDR1 SGHDN, CDR2 FVKESK. Trimming pared 1 base from V and 14 bases from J, leaving 17 bases between. The CDR3 sequence: CASSQVGTGEITF. DNA for the CDR3: TGTGCCAGCAGCCAAGTGGGGACGGGGGAAATAACCTTC.

The rearrangement links TRBV6-4 to TRBJ2-1; 9 bases line up with TRBD2. The V gene end was trimmed by 0 bases and the J gene end by 12 bases; junction bases not matched to a gene: 9. In germline, CDR1 is MRHNA, CDR2 SNTAGT. The CDR3 has 15 residues. The CDR3 loop is CASSDSSGSTDTQFF. As DNA, the CDR3 is TGTGCCAGCAGTGACTCTAGCGGGAGCACAGATACGCAGTTCTTC.

The V call is TRBV5-8, the J call TRBJ2-7; TRBD1 might be the D (5 bases). Germline lookup yields CDR1 SGHTS and CDR2 YDEGEE. V was cut by 5 bases and J by 5 bases, with 14 bases left in between. The CDR3 runs to 13 residues. The CDR3, as DNA: TGTGCCAGCAGACGACCCGTAGGGGACGAGCAGTACTTC. It is translated as CASRRPVGDEQYF.

This clonotype was detected ten times or more. The V call is TRBV7-2, the J call TRBJ1-2, with TRBD1 identical over 9 bases. The germline V gene encodes CDR1 SGHTA and CDR2 FQGNSA. The CDR3 sequence is 15 residues long. Trimming at V came to 4 bases and at J to 6 bases, leaving 9 bases not matched to a gene. Here the CDR3 reads CASSSRQGGLHGYTF. The DNA of the CDR3 is TGTGCCAGCAGCTCCAGACAGGGGGGGCTCCATGGCTACACCTTC. Supplemented by reference TRBV7-2 and TRBJ1-2, the full variable domain reads GAGVSQSPSNKVTEKGKDVELRCDPISGHTALYWYRQSLGQGLEFLIYFQGNSAPDKSGLPSDRFSAERTGGSVSTLTIQRTQQEDSAVYLCASSSRQGGLHGYTFGSGTRLTVV.

The V gene is TRBV19, the J gene TRBJ2-1; 12 bases agree with TRBD2. Germline V lookup: CDR1 LNHDA, CDR2 SQIVND (reference sequence). The CDR3 spans 15 residues. V lost 6 bases, J lost 5 bases, and 5 bases stayed unmatched. Written as DNA, the CDR3 is TGTGCCAGTAGCAACCCTAGCGGGGGGGACAATGAGCAGTTCTTC. Its protein product is CASSNPSGGDNEQFF.

This clonotype has a count of ten or more. This sequence joins TRBV6-5 and TRBJ2-7, with 11 bases matching TRBD1. V was clipped by 8 bases and J by 3 bases; unmatched bases: 6. CDR3 length: 14 amino acids. Germline V gene sequence: CDR1 MNHEY, CDR2 SVGAGI. CDR3 coding DNA: TGTGCCAGCGGGGGGACAGGGGGTGTCTACGAGCAGTACTTC. This encodes CASGGTGGVYEQYF.

Ten or more counts support this clonotype. DNA for the CDR3: TGCGCCAGCAGCCGGGGACAAGAAGCCTACGAGCAGTACTTC. Protein: CASSRGQEAYEQYF. The rearrangement joins TRBV4-1 to TRBJ2-7; D may be TRBD1 (6 bases). Trimming took 4 bases from V and 2 from J, leaving 12 bases between them. CDR1 and CDR2 (germline): MGHRA, YSYEKL. The CDR3 contains 14 residues.

This clonotype was detected ten times or more. This chain's CDR3 is CASSSQGTGANVLTF. In DNA form, the CDR3 reads TGCGCCAGCAGCTCACAGGGTACCGGGGCCAACGTCCTGACTTTC. The rearrangement uses TRBV5-1 and TRBJ2-6; possible D gene TRBD1, 6 bases. The V end was cut by 3 bases, the J end by 4 bases, with 11 bases between. The CDR3 covers 15 residues. Germline V lookup: CDR1 SGHRS, CDR2 YFSETQ.

There are many counts of this clonotype. V usage is TRBV20-1 and J usage is TRBJ2-1, with unresolved D. The germline CDR1 and CDR2 sequences are DFQATT and SNEGSKA (reference sequence). Trimming removed 0 bases from V and 1 base from J, with 7 bases in between. The CDR3 sequence is 14 residues long. CDR3 protein: CSARELGSYNEQFF. CDR3 coding DNA: TGCAGTGCTAGAGAATTAGGGTCCTACAATGAGCAGTTCTTC.

V is TRBV7-2 and J is TRBJ2-5; no definite D call. Deletions cut 1 base from V and 9 bases from J, with 27 bases between. The V gene's germline CDR1 is SGHTA and CDR2 FQGNSA. The CDR3 is made up of 18 amino acids. In DNA form, the CDR3 reads TGTGCCAGCAGCTTAGGCGCGACCGGCACCCCACTCTTTGGAGCCCAGTACTTC. Its translation: CASSLGATGTPLFGAQYF. The full variable domain, completed using reference TRBV7-2 and TRBJ2-5, is GAGVSQSPSNKVTEKGKDVELRCDPISGHTALYWYRQSLGQGLEFLIYFQGNSAPDKSGLPSDRFSAERTGGSVSTLTIQRTQQEDSAVYLCASSLGATGTPLFGAQYFGPGTRLLVL.

This clonotype was counted many times. V and J are TRBV5-1 and TRBJ2-5; 9 positions agree with TRBD1. The V and J ends lost 0 bases and 3 bases, in that order; junction bases with no gene match: 12. CDR3 length: 18 residues. CDR1 SGHRS and CDR2 YFSETQ come from the germline V gene. The CDR3 here is CASSLAGTGRGYEETQYF. CDR3 sequence (DNA): TGCGCCAGCAGCTTGGCCGGGACAGGGAGGGGGTATGAAGAGACCCAGTACTTC.

The V gene is TRBV9, the J gene TRBJ1-5; TRBD1 agrees at 10 bases. The CDR3 loop spans 16 amino acids. Germline CDR1 SGDLS, CDR2 YYNGEE. The V gene end was trimmed by 0 bases and the J gene end by 8 bases; junction bases not matched to a gene: 8. The CDR3 spells CASSVDPGTGVEPQHF. The CDR3 DNA is TGTGCCAGCAGCGTAGACCCCGGGACAGGGGTAGAGCCCCAGCATTTT. Full variable domain (remainder filled in from reference TRBV9 and TRBJ1-5): DSGVTQTPKHLITATGQRVTLRCSPRSGDLSVYWYQQSLDQGLQFLIQYYNGEERAKGNILERFSAQQFPDLHSELNLSSLELGDSALYFCASSVDPGTGVEPQHFGDGTRLSIL.

This clonotype was recorded once. This clone may be a read error of a much larger clone one base away. CDR3 in amino acids: CASSLWGSSGRAGRADTQYF. The CDR3 DNA reads as TGTGCCAGCAGCTTATGGGGGTCTAGCGGGAGGGCCGGGCGGGCAGATACGCAGTATTTT. The chain employs TRBV7-2 and TRBJ2-3; 12 bases are shared with TRBD2. This CDR3 is built from 20 residues. V shed 2 bases, J shed 4 bases, and the junction held 16 bases outside the gene matches. Germline values: CDR1 SGHTA, CDR2 FQGNSA.

This chain connects TRBV6-1 to TRBJ2-6; 9 bases are a match to TRBD1. J gave up 0 bases and V 6 bases, and 12 bases lay outside the gene matches. There are 19 residues in the CDR3. The germline CDR1 and CDR2 sequences are MNHNS and SASEGT. The CDR3 DNA reads TGTGCCAGCAGGGGGGCTCGGGACAGGGTCATCTCTGGGGCCAACGTCCTGACTTTC. Residues: CASRGARDRVISGANVLTF.

This rearrangement joins TRBV19 to TRBJ1-4; D gene unclear. Germline CDR1 LNHDA, CDR2 SQIVND (reference sequence). The germline V and J ends were trimmed by 7 bases and 7 bases, with 4 bases remaining between them. This CDR3 has 10 amino acids. CDR3 sequence (DNA): TGTGCCAGTATTGGTGAAAAACTGTTTTTT. Its protein product is CASIGEKLFF.

The chain uses TRBV20-1 and TRBJ1-2; 9 positions match TRBD1. Germline V gives CDR1 DFQATT, CDR2 SNEGSKA (reference sequence). V lost 7 bases, J lost 10 bases, and 7 bases stayed unmatched. The CDR3 length is 11 residues. The CDR3 DNA follows: TGCAGTGTCCCACGGGACAGGGACTACACCTTC. Encoded protein: CSVPRDRDYTF.